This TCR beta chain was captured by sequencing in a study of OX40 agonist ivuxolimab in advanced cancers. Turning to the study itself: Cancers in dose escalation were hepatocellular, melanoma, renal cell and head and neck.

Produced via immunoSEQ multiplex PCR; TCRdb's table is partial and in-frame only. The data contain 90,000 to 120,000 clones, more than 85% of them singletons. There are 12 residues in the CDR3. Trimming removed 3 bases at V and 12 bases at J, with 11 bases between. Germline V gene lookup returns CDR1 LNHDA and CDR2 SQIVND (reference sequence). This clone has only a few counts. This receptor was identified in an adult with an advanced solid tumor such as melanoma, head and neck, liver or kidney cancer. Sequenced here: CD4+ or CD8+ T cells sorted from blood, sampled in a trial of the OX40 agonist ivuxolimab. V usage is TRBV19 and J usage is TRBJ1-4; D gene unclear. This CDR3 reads CASSIRVGELFF. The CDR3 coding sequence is TGTGCCAGTAGTATCCGAGTTGGGGAACTGTTTTTT.